The 3 T cell receptor beta chains presented below share a single source sample, sequenced in a study of CD8 T cells in ankylosing spondylitis. No antigen has been identified for these receptors. TCRdb called the 5' RACE reads again in MiXCR, with one record for every CDR3 protein. Among under 450,000 distinct CDR3 sequences listed, 17% were seen once. Study results and caveats: For ankylosing spondylitis blood, a TCR beta motif of about eight highly homologous variants appeared characteristic.

The source material was blood, either unsorted or a sorted T cell fraction (not recorded which). All receptors derive from a male donor with ankylosing spondylitis.

This clonotype appeared a few times. The rearrangement uses TRBV5-1 and TRBJ1-1, with D possibly TRBD1 on 5 matching bases. CDR3 length equals 15 residues. The V end lost 0 bases, the J end lost 8 bases, and 17 bases lay between the germline ends. Germline CDR1 reads SGHRS; CDR2 reads YFSETQ. For the CDR3, the DNA is TGCGCCAGCAGCTTGGTTGGTAGGGGCGAGGGGGAAGCTTTCTTT. Amino acid sequence: CASSLVGRGEGEAFF.

There are many counts of this clonotype. The genes are TRBV5-1 and TRBJ2-2; 9 nucleotides agree with TRBD1. The CDR3 spans 14 residues. V was pared by 4 bases and J by 8 bases, with 6 bases of the junction left unmatched. Germline CDR1 SGHRS, CDR2 YFSETQ. CDR3 in amino acids: CASSLGTGSGELFF. DNA of the CDR3: TGCGCCAGCAGCCTCGGGACAGGGAGTGGGGAGCTGTTTTTT.

This clonotype was seen a few times. The gene calls are TRBV18 and TRBJ2-3, with a weak D call TRBD1 (5 bases). V was clipped by 3 bases and J by 3 bases, with 10 bases between them. Per the germline V gene, CDR1 is KGHSH and CDR2 is LQKENI. CDR3 size: 14 residues. This CDR3 is CASSPHQGTDTQYF. In DNA form, the CDR3 reads TGTGCCAGCTCACCGCACCAGGGTACAGATACGCAGTATTTT.